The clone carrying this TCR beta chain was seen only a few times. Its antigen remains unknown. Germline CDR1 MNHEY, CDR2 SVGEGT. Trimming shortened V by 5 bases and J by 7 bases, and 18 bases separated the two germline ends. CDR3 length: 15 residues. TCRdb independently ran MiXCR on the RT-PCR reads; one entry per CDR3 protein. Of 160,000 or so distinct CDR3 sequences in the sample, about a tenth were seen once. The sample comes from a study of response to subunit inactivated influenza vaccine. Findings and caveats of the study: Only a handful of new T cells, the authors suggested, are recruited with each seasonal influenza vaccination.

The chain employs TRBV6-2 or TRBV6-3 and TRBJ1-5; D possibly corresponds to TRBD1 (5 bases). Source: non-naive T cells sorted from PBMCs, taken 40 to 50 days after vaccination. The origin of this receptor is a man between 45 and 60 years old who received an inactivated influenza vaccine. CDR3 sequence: CASSPRPGSGQPQHF. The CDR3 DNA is TGTGCCAGCAGTCCCAGGCCAGGGTCAGGGCAGCCCCAGCATTTT.